The clone carrying this T cell receptor (beta chain) was counted many times. A J-beta primer mix and a sample-barcoded 5' primer were used in a second PCR of about 7 to 12 cycles. Each CDR3 protein is one row after TCRdb ran MiXCR on the 5' RACE reads. In the table there are about 680,000 distinct CDR3 sequences, 49% of which are singletons. The sample comes from a study of blood T cells in healthy people across ages. CDR3 length equals 14 residues. Trimming took off 5 bases at V and 4 bases at J, with 14 bases between the two ends. Germline CDR1 SGHTA, CDR2 FQGNSA. Specimen: blood. The origin of this receptor is a woman in her sixties in good health. The rearrangement links TRBV7-2 to TRBJ1-1, with D perhaps matching TRBD1 (6 bases). CDR3 region: CASSTRGLSTEAFF. DNA for the CDR3: TGTGCCAGCAGCACCCGGGGGCTATCCACTGAAGCTTTCTTT.